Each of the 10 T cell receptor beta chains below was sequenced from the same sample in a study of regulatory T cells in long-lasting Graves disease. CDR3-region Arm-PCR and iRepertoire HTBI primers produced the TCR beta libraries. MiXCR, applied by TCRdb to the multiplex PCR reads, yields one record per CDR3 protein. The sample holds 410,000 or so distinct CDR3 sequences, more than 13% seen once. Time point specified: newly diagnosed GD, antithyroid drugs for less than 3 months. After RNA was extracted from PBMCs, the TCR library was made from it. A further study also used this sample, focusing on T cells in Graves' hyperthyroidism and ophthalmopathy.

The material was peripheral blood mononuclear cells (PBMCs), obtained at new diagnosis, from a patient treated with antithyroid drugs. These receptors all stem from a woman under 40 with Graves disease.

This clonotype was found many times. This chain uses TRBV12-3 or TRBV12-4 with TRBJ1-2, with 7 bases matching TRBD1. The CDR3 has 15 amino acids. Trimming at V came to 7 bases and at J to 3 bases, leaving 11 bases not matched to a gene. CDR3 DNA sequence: TGTGCCAGCACTAGCGGGACAGCTTTTCACTATGGCTACACCTTC. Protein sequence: CASTSGTAFHYGYTF.

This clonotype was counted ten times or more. For the CDR3, the DNA is TGTGCCAGCAGCCTTCGACAGGGAGGTCTCCTCTACGAGCAGTACTTC. Translated, it gives CASSLRQGGLLYEQYF. The chain joins TRBV14 to TRBJ2-7; possibly TRBD1 for D (7 bases). V was cut by 4 bases and J by 3 bases, with 19 bases left in between. Germline CDR1 and CDR2: SGHDN and FVKESK. The CDR3 has 16 residues. The full variable domain, its missing parts supplied by reference TRBV14 and TRBJ2-7, is EAGVTQFPSHSVIEKGQTVTLRCDPISGHDNLYWYRRVMGKEIKFLLHFVKESKQDESGMPNNRFLAERTGGTYSTLKVQPAELEDSGVYFCASSLRQGGLLYEQYFGPGTRLTVT.

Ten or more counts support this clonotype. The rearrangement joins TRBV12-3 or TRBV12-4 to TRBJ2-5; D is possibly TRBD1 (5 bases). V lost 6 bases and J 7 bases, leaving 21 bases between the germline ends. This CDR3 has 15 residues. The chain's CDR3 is CASSHPSGYSGTQYF. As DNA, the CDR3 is TGTGCCAGCAGCCATCCTTCAGGGTACTCGGGGACCCAGTACTTC.

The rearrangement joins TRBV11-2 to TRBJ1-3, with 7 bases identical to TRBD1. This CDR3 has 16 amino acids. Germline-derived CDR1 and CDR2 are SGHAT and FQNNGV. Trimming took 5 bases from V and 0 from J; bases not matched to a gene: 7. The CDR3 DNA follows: TGTGCCAGCAGCCGGGACAGAACAAACTCTGGAAACACCATATATTTT. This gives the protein CASSRDRTNSGNTIYF.

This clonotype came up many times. The CDR3 loop reads CASSYNSAVEQFF. CDR3 in DNA: TGTGCCAGCAGTTACAACTCCGCGGTTGAGCAGTTCTTC. The chain combines TRBV6-2 or TRBV6-3 with TRBJ2-1; unclear D gene. From germline, CDR1 is MNHEY and CDR2 SVGEGT. The CDR3 is 13 amino acids. V was trimmed by 2 bases and J by 9 bases, leaving 11 bases between them.

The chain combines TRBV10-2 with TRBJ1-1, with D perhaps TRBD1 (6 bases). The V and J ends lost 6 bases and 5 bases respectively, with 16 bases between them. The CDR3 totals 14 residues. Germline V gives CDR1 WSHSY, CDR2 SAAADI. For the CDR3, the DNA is TGCGCCAGCAGGGGGGCGGGGGAAGGTACTGAAGCTTTCTTT. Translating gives CASRGAGEGTEAFF.

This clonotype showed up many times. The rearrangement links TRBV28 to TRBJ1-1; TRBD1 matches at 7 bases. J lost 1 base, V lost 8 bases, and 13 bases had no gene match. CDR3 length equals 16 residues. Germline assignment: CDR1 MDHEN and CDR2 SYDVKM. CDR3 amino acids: CASPTVGTDPNTEAFF. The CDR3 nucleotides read TGTGCCAGCCCCACCGTGGGGACAGACCCGAACACTGAAGCTTTCTTT.

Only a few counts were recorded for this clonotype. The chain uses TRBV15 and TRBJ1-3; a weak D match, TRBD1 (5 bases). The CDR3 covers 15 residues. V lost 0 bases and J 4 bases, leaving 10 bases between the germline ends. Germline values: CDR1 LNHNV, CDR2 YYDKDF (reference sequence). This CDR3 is CATSRDRALGNTIYF. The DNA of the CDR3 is TGTGCCACCAGCAGAGACAGGGCTCTCGGAAACACCATATATTTT.

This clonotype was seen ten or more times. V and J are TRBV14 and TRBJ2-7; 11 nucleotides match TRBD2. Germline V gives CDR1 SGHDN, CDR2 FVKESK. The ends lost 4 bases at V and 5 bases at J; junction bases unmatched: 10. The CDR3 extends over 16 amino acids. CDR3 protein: CASSLRRTSGFDEQYF. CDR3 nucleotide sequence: TGTGCCAGCAGCCTACGAAGGACTAGCGGGTTCGACGAGCAGTACTTC.

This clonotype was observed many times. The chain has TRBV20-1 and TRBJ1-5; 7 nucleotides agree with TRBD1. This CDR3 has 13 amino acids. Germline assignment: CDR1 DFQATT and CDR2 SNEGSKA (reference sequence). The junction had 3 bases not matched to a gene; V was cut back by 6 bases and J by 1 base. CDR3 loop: CSARDRSNQPQHF. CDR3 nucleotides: TGCAGTGCCAGGGACAGAAGCAATCAGCCCCAGCATTTT.